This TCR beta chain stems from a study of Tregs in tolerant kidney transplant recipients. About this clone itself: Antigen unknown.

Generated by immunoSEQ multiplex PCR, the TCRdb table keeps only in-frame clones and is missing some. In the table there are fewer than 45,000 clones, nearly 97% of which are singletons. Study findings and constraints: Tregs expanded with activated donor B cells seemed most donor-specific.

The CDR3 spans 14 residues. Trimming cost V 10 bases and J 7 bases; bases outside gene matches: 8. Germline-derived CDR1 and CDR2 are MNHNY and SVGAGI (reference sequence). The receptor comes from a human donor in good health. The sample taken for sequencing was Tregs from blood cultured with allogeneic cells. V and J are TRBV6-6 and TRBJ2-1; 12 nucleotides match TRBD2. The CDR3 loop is CATKRLAGANEQFF. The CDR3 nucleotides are TGTGCCACCAAAAGACTAGCGGGAGCAAATGAGCAGTTCTTC.